This TCR beta chain appears in the sequencing data of a study of response to subunit inactivated influenza vaccine. Study-wide results and caveats: Authors proposed each seasonal influenza vaccination draws in few new T cells.

This clonotype was observed a few times. Its target is unknown. Relative to the germline gene, one junction end is altered; a read error may explain this. TCRdb reprocessed the RT-PCR reads with MiXCR, giving one entry per CDR3 protein. The table has around 580,000 distinct CDR3 sequences, 11% to 15% seen once. This specimen consisted of PBMCs from blood, obtained roughly 13 days after vaccination. This clonotype was sampled from a man between 45 and 60 years old who received an inactivated influenza vaccine.

DNA for the CDR3: TGCGCCAGTAGCCTGCGTTCGGGACTAGCGGGGGGATACAATGAGCAGTTCTTC. It codes for CASSLRSGLAGGYNEQFF. This chain joins TRBV4-1 and TRBJ2-1; TRBD2 matches at 15 bases. The CDR3 sequence is 18 residues long. Germline V gene lookup returns CDR1 MGHRA and CDR2 YSYEKL.